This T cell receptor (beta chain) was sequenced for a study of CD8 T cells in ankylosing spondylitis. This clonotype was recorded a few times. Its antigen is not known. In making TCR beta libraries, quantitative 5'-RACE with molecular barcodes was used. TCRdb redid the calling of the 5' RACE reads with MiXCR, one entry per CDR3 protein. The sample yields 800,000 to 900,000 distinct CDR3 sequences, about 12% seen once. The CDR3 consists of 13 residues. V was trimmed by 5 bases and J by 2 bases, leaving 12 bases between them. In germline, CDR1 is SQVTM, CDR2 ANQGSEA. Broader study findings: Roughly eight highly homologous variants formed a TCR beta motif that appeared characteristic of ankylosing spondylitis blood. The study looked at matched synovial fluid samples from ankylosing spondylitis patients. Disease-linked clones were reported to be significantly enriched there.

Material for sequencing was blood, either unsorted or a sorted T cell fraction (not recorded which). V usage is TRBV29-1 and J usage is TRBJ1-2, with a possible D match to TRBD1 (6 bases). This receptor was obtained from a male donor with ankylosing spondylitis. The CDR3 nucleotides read TGCAGCGTTATACAGGGTGTAAACTATGGCTACACCTTC. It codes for CSVIQGVNYGYTF.